The 2 T cell receptor beta chains below were found in one sample sequenced in a study of blood T cell repertoires in COVID-19. Measured with immunoSEQ multiplex PCR; TCRdb has only the in-frame clones, and not every one. The sample shows approximately 120,000 clones, roughly 85% of them seen only once. Material for sequencing was peripheral blood. Source of these receptors: a woman older than 75 with acute or convalescent COVID-19.

This chain links TRBV6-2 or TRBV6-3 with TRBJ1-2, with D unclear. V dropped 5 bases and J dropped 4 bases, with 5 bases sitting between them. The CDR3 runs to 11 residues. Germline assignment: CDR1 MNHEY and CDR2 SVGEGT. The CDR3 reads CASSDIYGYTF. The CDR3 DNA sequence: TGTGCCAGCAGTGACATCTATGGCTACACCTTC.

The gene calls are TRBV21-1 and TRBJ1-2; TRBD1, the table's D call, was not compared with the DNA. TRBV21-1 is labeled a pseudogene. This CDR3 spans 15 amino acids. The CDR3 spells CASSTSGWTDYGYTF. CDR3 DNA: TGTGCCAGCAGCACTTCCGGGTGGACAGACTATGGCTACACCTTC.